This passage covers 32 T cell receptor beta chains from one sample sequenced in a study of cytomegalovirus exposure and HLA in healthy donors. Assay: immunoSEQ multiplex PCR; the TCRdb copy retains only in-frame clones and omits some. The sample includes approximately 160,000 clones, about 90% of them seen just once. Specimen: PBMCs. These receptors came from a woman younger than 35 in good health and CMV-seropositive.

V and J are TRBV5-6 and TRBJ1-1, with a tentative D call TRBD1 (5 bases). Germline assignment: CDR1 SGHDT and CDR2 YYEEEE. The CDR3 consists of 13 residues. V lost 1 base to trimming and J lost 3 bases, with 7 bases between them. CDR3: CASSLTRDTEAFF. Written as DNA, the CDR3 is TGTGCCAGCAGCTTGACCAGGGACACTGAAGCTTTCTTT.

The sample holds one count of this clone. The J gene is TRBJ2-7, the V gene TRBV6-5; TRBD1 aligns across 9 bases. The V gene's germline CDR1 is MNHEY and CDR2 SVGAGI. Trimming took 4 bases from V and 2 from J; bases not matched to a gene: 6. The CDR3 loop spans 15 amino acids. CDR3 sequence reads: CASSSTGTGTYEQYF. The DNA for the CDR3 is TGTGCCAGCAGTTCCACCGGGACAGGGACCTACGAGCAGTACTTC.

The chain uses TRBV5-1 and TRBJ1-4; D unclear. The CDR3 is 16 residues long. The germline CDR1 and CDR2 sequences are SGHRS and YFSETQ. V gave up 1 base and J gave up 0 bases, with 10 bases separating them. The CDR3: CASSLTAAATNEKLFF. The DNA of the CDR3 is TGCGCCAGCAGCTTGACCGCGGCTGCAACTAATGAAAAACTGTTTTTT.

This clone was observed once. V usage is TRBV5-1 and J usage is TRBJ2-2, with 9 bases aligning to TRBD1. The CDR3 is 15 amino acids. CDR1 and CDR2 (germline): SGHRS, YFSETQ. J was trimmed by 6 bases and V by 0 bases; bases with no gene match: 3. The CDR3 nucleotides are TGCGCCAGCAGCTTGGTTCGACAGGGGGCCGGGGAGCTGTTTTTT. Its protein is CASSLVRQGAGELFF.

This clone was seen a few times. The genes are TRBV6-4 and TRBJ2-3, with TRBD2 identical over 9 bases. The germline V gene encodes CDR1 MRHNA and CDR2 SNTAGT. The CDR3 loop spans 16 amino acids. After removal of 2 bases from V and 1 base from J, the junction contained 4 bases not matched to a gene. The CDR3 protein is CASSDRAGGGTDTQYF. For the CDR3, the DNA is TGTGCCAGCAGTGACCGCGCGGGAGGGGGCACAGATACGCAGTATTTT.

CDR3 nucleotide sequence: TGTGCCAGTAGTATGAGCGGGCGGGGGGCGTACGAGCAGTACTTC. This translates into CASSMSGRGAYEQYF. This chain joins TRBV19 and TRBJ2-7; TRBD2 aligns across 8 bases. The CDR3 runs to 15 residues. From germline, CDR1 is LNHDA and CDR2 SQIVND (reference sequence). V was clipped by 3 bases and J by 4 bases; unmatched bases: 8.

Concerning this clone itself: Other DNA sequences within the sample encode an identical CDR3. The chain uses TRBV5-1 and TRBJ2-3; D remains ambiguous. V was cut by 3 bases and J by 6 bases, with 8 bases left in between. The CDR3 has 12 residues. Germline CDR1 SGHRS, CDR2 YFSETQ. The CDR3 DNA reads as TGCGCCAGCAGCTACTCACGTGATACGCAGTATTTT. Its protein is CASSYSRDTQYF. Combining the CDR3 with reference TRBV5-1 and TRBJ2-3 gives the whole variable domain KAGVTQTPRYLIKTRGQQVTLSCSPISGHRSVSWYQQTPGQGLQFLFEYFSETQRNKGNFPGRFSGRQFSNSRSEMNVSTLELGDSALYLCASSYSRDTQYFGPGTRLTVL.

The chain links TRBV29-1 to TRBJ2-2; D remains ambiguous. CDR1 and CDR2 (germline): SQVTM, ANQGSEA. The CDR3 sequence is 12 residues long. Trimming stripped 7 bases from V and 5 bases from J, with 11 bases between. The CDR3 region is CSGSSRTGELFF. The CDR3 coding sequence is TGCAGCGGGAGTAGTAGGACCGGGGAGCTGTTTTTT.

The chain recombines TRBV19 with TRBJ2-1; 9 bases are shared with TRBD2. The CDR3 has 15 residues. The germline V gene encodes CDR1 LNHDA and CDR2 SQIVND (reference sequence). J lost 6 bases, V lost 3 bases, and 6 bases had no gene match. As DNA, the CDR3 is TGTGCCAGTAGTATTCCTAGCGGGGCTACCAATGAGCAGTTCTTC. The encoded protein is CASSIPSGATNEQFF.

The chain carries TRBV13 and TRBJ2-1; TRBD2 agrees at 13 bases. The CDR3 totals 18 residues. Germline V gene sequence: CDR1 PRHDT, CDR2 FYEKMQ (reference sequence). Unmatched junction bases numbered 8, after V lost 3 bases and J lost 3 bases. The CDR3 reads CASSFTSGGANNYNEQFF. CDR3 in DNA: TGTGCCAGCAGCTTCACTAGCGGGGGGGCCAACAACTACAATGAGCAGTTCTTC.

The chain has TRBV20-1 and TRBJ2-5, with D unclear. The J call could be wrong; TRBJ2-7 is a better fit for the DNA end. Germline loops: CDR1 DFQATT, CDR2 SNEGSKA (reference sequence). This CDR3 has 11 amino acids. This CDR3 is CSAPETYEQYF. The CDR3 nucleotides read TGCAGTGCCCCTGAAACCTACGAGCAGTACTTC.

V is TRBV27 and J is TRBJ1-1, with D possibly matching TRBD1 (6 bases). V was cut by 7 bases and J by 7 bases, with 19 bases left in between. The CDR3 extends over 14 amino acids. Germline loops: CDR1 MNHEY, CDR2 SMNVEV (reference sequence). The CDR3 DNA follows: TGTGCCAGCACCCTACAGACAGGTAGGGATGAAGCTTTCTTT. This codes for CASTLQTGRDEAFF.

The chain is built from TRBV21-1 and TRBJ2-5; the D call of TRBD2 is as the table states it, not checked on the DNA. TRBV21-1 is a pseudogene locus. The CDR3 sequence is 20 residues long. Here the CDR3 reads CASSKVDSGGPTTPWETQYF. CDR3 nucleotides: TGTGCCAGCAGCAAAGTTGATAGCGGGGGGCCGACGACCCCATGGGAGACCCAGTACTTC.

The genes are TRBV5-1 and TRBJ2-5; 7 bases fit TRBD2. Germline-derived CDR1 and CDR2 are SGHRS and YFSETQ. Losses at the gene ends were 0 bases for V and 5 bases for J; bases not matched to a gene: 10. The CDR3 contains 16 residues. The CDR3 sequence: CASSLGGGPRRETQYF. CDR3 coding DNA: TGCGCCAGCAGCTTGGGCGGGGGACCGAGGCGGGAGACCCAGTACTTC.

The chain's CDR3 is CASSSRGVGYNEQFF. Here the CDR3 DNA reads TGTGCCAGCAGCTCGCGGGGGGTAGGGTACAATGAGCAGTTCTTC. The V call is TRBV5-6, the J call TRBJ2-1, with 8 bases lining up with TRBD2. Germline V lookup: CDR1 SGHDT, CDR2 YYEEEE. CDR3 length: 15 amino acids. Trimming took 3 bases from V and 4 from J; bases not matched to a gene: 6.

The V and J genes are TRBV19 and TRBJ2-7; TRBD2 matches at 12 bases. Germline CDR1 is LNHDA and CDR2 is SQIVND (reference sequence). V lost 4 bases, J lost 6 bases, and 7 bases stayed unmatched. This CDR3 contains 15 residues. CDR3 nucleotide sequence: TGTGCCAGTAGTACGGCTAGCGGGAGGGCCGCCGAGCAGTACTTC. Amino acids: CASSTASGRAAEQYF.

The DNA of the CDR3 is TGTGCCAGCAGTCCTGACAGGGACTATGGCTACACCTTC. It encodes CASSPDRDYGYTF. The chain is built from TRBV11-2 and TRBJ1-2; TRBD1 agrees at 7 bases. Germline V gene data show CDR1 as SGHAT and CDR2 as FQNNGV. CDR3 length: 13 amino acids. The trim removed 6 bases at V and 3 bases at J, leaving 4 bases unmatched.

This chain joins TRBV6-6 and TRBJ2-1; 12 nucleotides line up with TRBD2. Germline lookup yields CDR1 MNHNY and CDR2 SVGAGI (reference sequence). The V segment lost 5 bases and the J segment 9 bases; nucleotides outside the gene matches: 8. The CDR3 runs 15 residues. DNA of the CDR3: TGTGCCAGCAGTCTCGGACTAGCGGGACTGGTTGAGCAGTTCTTC. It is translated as CASSLGLAGLVEQFF.

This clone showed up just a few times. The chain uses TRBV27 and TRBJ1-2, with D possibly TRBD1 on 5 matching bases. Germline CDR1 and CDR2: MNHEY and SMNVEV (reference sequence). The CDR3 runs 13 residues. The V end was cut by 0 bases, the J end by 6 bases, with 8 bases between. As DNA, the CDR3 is TGTGCCAGCAGTTTATCCGGGACTAATGGCTACACCTTC. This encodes CASSLSGTNGYTF.

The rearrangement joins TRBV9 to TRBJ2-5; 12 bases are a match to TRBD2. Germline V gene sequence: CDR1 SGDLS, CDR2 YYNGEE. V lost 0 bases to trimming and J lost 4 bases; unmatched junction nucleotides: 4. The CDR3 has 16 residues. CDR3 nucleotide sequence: TGTGCCAGCAGCGTAGGAGGACTAGCGGGGCGAGAGACCCAGTACTTC. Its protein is CASSVGGLAGRETQYF.

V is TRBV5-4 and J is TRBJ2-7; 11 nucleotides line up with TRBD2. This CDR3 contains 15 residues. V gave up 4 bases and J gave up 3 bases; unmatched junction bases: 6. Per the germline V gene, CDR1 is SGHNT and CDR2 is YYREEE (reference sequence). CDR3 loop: CASSVLAGAFYEQYF. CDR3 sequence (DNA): TGTGCCAGCAGCGTACTAGCGGGGGCCTTCTACGAGCAGTACTTC.

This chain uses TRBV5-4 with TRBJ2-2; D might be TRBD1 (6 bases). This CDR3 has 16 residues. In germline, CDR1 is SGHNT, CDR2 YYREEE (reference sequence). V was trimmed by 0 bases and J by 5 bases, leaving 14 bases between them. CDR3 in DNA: TGTGCCAGCAGCTTGGGGGCTGGACAGACAACCGGGGAGCTGTTTTTT. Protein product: CASSLGAGQTTGELFF. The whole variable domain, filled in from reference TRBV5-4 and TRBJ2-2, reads ETGVTQSPTHLIKTRGQQVTLRCSSQSGHNTVSWYQQALGQGPQFIFQYYREEENGRGNFPPRFSGLQFPNYSSELNVNALELDDSALYLCASSLGAGQTTGELFFGEGSRLTVL.

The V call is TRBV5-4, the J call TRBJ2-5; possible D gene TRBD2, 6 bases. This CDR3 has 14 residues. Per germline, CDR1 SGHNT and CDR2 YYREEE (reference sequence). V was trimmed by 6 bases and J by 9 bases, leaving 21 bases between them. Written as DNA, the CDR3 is TGTGCCAGCACCCTGCAAGGGCGGTCGGGGGCCCAGTACTTC. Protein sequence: CASTLQGRSGAQYF. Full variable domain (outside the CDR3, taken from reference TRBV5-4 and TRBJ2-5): ETGVTQSPTHLIKTRGQQVTLRCSSQSGHNTVSWYQQALGQGPQFIFQYYREEENGRGNFPPRFSGLQFPNYSSELNVNALELDDSALYLCASTLQGRSGAQYFGPGTRLLVL.

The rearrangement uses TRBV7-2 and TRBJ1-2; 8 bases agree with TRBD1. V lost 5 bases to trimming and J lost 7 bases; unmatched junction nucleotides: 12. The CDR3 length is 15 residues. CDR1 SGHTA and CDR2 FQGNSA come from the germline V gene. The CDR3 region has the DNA TGTGCCAGCAGCCCACGGACAGGGCCTACTGCTGGCTACACCTTC. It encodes CASSPRTGPTAGYTF. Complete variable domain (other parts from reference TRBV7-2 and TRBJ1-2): GAGVSQSPSNKVTEKGKDVELRCDPISGHTALYWYRQSLGQGLEFLIYFQGNSAPDKSGLPSDRFSAERTGGSVSTLTIQRTQQEDSAVYLCASSPRTGPTAGYTFGSGTRLTVV.

CDR3 in amino acids: CATRSRTEQYF. The CDR3 DNA reads as TGTGCCACCAGATCTAGGACAGAGCAGTACTTC. The chain links TRBV15 to TRBJ2-5; D may be TRBD1 (6 bases). Germline loops: CDR1 LNHNV, CDR2 YYDKDF (reference sequence). The CDR3 has 11 amino acids. Trimming removed 6 bases from V and 11 bases from J, with 13 bases in between.

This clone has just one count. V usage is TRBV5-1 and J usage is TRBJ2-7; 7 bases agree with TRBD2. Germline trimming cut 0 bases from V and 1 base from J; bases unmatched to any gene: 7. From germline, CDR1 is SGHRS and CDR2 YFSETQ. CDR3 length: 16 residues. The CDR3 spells CASSLASGQPSYEQYF. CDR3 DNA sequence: TGCGCCAGCAGCTTGGCTAGCGGCCAACCTTCCTACGAGCAGTACTTC.

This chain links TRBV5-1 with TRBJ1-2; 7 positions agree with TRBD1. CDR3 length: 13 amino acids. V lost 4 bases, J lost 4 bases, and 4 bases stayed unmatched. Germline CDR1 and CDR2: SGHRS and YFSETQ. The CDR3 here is CASSRDSRYGYTF. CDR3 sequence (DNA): TGCGCCAGCAGCCGGGACAGTCGCTATGGCTACACCTTC.

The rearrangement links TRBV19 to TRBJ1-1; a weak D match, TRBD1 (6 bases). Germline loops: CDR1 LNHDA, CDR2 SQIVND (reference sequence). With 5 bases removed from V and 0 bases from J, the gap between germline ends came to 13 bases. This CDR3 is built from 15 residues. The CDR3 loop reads CASSQGQYMNTEAFF. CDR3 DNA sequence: TGTGCCAGTAGTCAAGGACAGTACATGAACACTGAAGCTTTCTTT.

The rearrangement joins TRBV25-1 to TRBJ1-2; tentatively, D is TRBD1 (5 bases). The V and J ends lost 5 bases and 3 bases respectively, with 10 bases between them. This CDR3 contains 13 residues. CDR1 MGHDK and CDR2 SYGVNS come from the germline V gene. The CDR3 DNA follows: TGTGCCAGCAGTCCTACAGGAGACTATGGCTACACCTTC. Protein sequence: CASSPTGDYGYTF.

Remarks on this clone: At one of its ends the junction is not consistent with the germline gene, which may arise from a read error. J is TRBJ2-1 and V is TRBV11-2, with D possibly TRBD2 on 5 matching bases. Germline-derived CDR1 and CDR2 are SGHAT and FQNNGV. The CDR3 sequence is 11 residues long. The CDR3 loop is CASSLGGLPIF. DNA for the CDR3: TGTGCCAGCAGCTTAGGAGGACTTCCCATCTTC.

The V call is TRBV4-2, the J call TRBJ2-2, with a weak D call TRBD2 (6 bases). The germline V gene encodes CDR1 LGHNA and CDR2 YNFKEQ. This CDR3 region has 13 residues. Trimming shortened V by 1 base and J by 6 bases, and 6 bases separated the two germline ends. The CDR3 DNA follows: TGTGCCAGCAGCCAAGCTAGCGCCGGGGAGCTGTTTTTT. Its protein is CASSQASAGELFF.

The CDR3 sequence is CASTQMGTSRQETQYF. CDR3 in DNA: TGTGCCAGCACCCAGATGGGGACTAGCAGACAAGAGACCCAGTACTTC. This chain links TRBV2 with TRBJ2-5, with TRBD2 matching over 9 bases. V lost 7 bases and J lost 2; bases outside the gene matches: 11. From germline, CDR1 is SNHLY and CDR2 FYNNEI. The CDR3 runs to 16 residues.